This T cell receptor (beta chain) was observed in a study of blood T cell repertoires in COVID-19. Study summary: From the United States, Italy and Spain came samples of acute and convalescent COVID-19. The analysed material was cDNA or gDNA that came from T cells, B-cell-depleted T cells, or PBMCs.

This clone was counted a few times. CDR3 length equals 16 residues. V shed 2 bases and J 7 bases; nucleotides not matched to a gene: 10. Germline CDR1 reads SGHVS; CDR2 reads FQNEAQ. Original handling: The authors estimated nucleated cell counts from reference gene primer amplification. Clones were sequenced by immunoSEQ multiplex PCR, and TCRdb holds only the in-frame ones, with some missing. The V and J calls and clone size come from that table; D and trimming were worked out from the DNA. The data hold about 330,000 clones, with around 83% observed a single time. The TCR comes from a woman in her fifties or sixties with acute or convalescent COVID-19. The chain couples TRBV7-8 to TRBJ1-5; TRBD1 matches at 8 bases. Source material: peripheral blood. The CDR3 region is CASSLMGRGRKQPQHF. CDR3 coding DNA: TGTGCCAGCAGCTTAATGGGCAGGGGGCGTAAACAGCCCCAGCATTTT.